The 32 T cell receptor beta chains in this list originate from one sample, sequenced in a study of cytomegalovirus exposure and HLA in healthy donors. Only in-frame clones appear in the TCRdb table, and some are missing; sequencing was by immunoSEQ multiplex PCR. Among 100,000 to 150,000 clones listed, approximately 94% were seen once. The sample was PBMCs. Receptors were obtained from a woman between 18 and 30 years old in good health and CMV-seronegative.

J is TRBJ1-4 and V is TRBV6-5, with D possibly TRBD1 on 5 matching bases. Trimming left V 5 bases short and J 0 bases short, with 10 bases between. CDR3 length: 15 residues. Per the germline V gene, CDR1 is MNHEY and CDR2 is SVGAGI. CDR3: CASSQGRTTNEKLFF. The CDR3 nucleotides are TGTGCCAGCAGTCAGGGTCGCACAACTAATGAAAAACTGTTTTTT.

The CDR3 spells CASSLVDTGELFF. CDR3 coding DNA: TGTGCCAGCAGCTTAGTAGACACCGGGGAGCTGTTTTTT. The chain employs TRBV5-4 and TRBJ2-2, with no clear D. V was trimmed by 2 bases and J by 3 bases, leaving 5 bases between them. The CDR3 runs 13 residues. Germline CDR1 is SGHNT and CDR2 is YYREEE (reference sequence).

The chain is built from TRBV7-8 and TRBJ2-7; D perhaps matches TRBD1 (6 bases). Trimming left V 1 base short and J 6 bases short, with 13 bases between. The length of the CDR3 is 14 residues. The germline CDR1 and CDR2 sequences are SGHVS and FQNEAQ. CDR3 residues: CASSLVLGAGEQYF. As DNA, the CDR3 is TGTGCCAGCAGCTTAGTTCTGGGGGCCGGCGAGCAGTACTTC.

The chain is built from TRBV10-3 and TRBJ2-5; D remains unclear. The germline gives CDR1 ENHRY, CDR2 SYGVKD. V lost 2 bases to trimming and J lost 3 bases, with 7 bases between them. The CDR3 consists of 13 residues. CDR3 in DNA: TGTGCCATCAGTGAGCGGCTAGAAGAGACCCAGTACTTC. Residues: CAISERLEETQYF.

This chain uses TRBV28 with TRBJ1-2; D not resolved. Germline assignment: CDR1 MDHEN and CDR2 SYDVKM. CDR3 length: 16 residues. The V end lost 2 bases, the J end lost 5 bases, and 18 bases lay between the germline ends. Here the CDR3 DNA reads TGTGCCAGCAGTTTAAGGTCTGCCGGAGAGGCGTATGGCTACACCTTC. Encoded protein: CASSLRSAGEAYGYTF.

V usage is TRBV7-9 and J usage is TRBJ1-1, with TRBD1 as a possible D gene (5 bases). The V and J ends lost 6 bases and 5 bases respectively, with 22 bases between them. CDR3 length: 16 residues. Germline V gene data show CDR1 as SEHNR and CDR2 as FQNEAQ (reference sequence). CDR3 coding DNA: TGTGCCAGCAGACCACCACAAACATGGGGGAGGACTGAAGCTTTCTTT. Its protein is CASRPPQTWGRTEAFF.

CDR3 protein: CASSPEVWAANPNEQFF. CDR3 nucleotides: TGTGCCAGCAGCCCGGAGGTGTGGGCAGCAAACCCCAATGAGCAGTTCTTC. V gene TRBV5-8 combines with J gene TRBJ2-1; a possible D gene is TRBD2 (5 bases). V dropped 4 bases and J dropped 6 bases, with 23 bases sitting between them. The CDR3 totals 17 residues. From germline, CDR1 is SGHTS and CDR2 YDEGEE.

V gene TRBV6-6 combines with J gene TRBJ2-7, with D perhaps TRBD1 (5 bases). V was trimmed by 2 bases and J by 2 bases, leaving 10 bases between them. CDR3 length equals 14 residues. CDR1 and CDR2 (germline): MNHNY, SVGAGI (reference sequence). Written as DNA, the CDR3 is TGTGCCAGCAGTTACAACAGGTACCCCTACGAGCAGTACTTC. Protein: CASSYNRYPYEQYF.

The V gene is TRBV9, the J gene TRBJ2-1; D uncertain. This CDR3 is built from 16 residues. Germline CDR1 is SGDLS and CDR2 is YYNGEE. Deletions cut 1 base from V and 2 bases from J, with 13 bases between. As DNA, the CDR3 is TGTGCCAGCAGCGTACTCGCGGTCACCCCCTACAATGAGCAGTTCTTC. Its translation is CASSVLAVTPYNEQFF.

Only a few counts were recorded for this clone. The V and J genes are TRBV7-9 and TRBJ1-5; D ambiguous. Trimming cost V 5 bases and J 6 bases, with 17 bases left between them. In germline, CDR1 is SEHNR, CDR2 FQNEAQ (reference sequence). The CDR3 contains 15 residues. CDR3 sequence reads: CASSPGLQESQPQHF. The CDR3 DNA follows: TGTGCCAGCAGCCCCGGACTCCAGGAATCTCAGCCCCAGCATTTT.

The chain recombines TRBV11-2 with TRBJ1-2, with 7 positions matching TRBD1. The germline V gene encodes CDR1 SGHAT and CDR2 FQNNGV. Unmatched junction bases numbered 8, after V lost 5 bases and J lost 8 bases. The length of the CDR3 is 13 residues. CDR3 DNA: TGTGCCAGCAGCCTCAGGGGGAGCCGGGGCTACACCTTC. This translates into CASSLRGSRGYTF.

The chain has TRBV7-2 and TRBJ1-2, with TRBD1 matching 8 bases. The CDR3 totals 14 residues. CDR1 and CDR2 (germline): SGHTA, FQGNSA. V dropped 2 bases and J dropped 8; count of bases not matched to a gene: 7. The CDR3 loop is CASSLHRGVRGYTF. CDR3 DNA sequence: TGTGCCAGCAGCTTACACAGGGGGGTGAGAGGCTACACCTTC.

The J gene is TRBJ2-5, the V gene TRBV6-1, with 8 bases that match TRBD1. J lost 4 bases, V lost 6 bases, and 4 bases had no gene match. CDR3 size: 13 residues. Per the germline V gene, CDR1 is MNHNS and CDR2 is SASEGT. The CDR3 is CASRHRGSETQYF. The CDR3 DNA sequence: TGTGCCAGCAGGCACAGGGGGTCAGAGACCCAGTACTTC.

The V and J genes are TRBV7-9 and TRBJ2-2, with D perhaps TRBD1 (5 bases). Germline V gene sequence: CDR1 SEHNR, CDR2 FQNEAQ (reference sequence). The CDR3 is 16 amino acids. Trimming took 5 bases from V and 2 from J, leaving 15 bases between them. The CDR3 nucleotides are TGTGCCAGCAGCCCAAATCGGCAGGGTAACACCGGGGAGCTGTTTTTT. Amino acid sequence: CASSPNRQGNTGELFF.

The chain links TRBV14 to TRBJ1-3; D remains unclear. Looked up from germline, CDR1 is SGHDN and CDR2 is FVKESK. Trimming removed 4 bases from V and 4 bases from J, with 11 bases in between. This CDR3 has 14 amino acids. CDR3 sequence reads: CASSRWTAGNTIYF. In DNA form, the CDR3 reads TGTGCCAGCAGCCGATGGACTGCAGGAAACACCATATATTTT.

The chain uses TRBV5-1 and TRBJ1-1; D not certain. Per the germline V gene, CDR1 is SGHRS and CDR2 is YFSETQ. This CDR3 has 16 amino acids. V gave up 0 bases and J gave up 1 base, with 13 bases separating them. CDR3 sequence (DNA): TGCGCCAGCAGCTTGGGTTCCGCGAGCCCGAACACTGAAGCTTTCTTT. It is translated as CASSLGSASPNTEAFF.

A word on this clone: This sample also contains other DNA sequences that code for the same CDR3. CDR3 loop: CAWSVHQDGYTF. DNA of the CDR3: TGTGCCTGGAGTGTACATCAGGATGGCTACACCTTC. The chain recombines TRBV30 with TRBJ1-2; no definite D call. CDR3 length equals 12 residues. The ends were cut back, 0 bases at V and 6 bases at J, with 8 bases in the middle. Looked up from germline, CDR1 is GTSNPN and CDR2 is SVGIG (reference sequence).

V and J are TRBV10-3 and TRBJ2-7; 12 bases agree with TRBD2. The CDR3 length is 16 residues. The germline V gene encodes CDR1 ENHRY and CDR2 SYGVKD. V gave up 10 bases and J gave up 3 bases; unmatched junction bases: 13. CDR3 nucleotides: TGTGCCACCTCTAGGACTAGCGGGGCCAGAGACTACGAGCAGTACTTC. As protein: CATSRTSGARDYEQYF.

The chain uses TRBV29-1 and TRBJ2-1; D not certain. CDR3 size: 14 residues. Germline-derived CDR1 and CDR2 are SQVTM and ANQGSEA. The V end was cut by 4 bases, the J end by 0 bases, with 10 bases between. CDR3 coding DNA: TGCAGCGTTGTACGAGTTGTCTCCTACAATGAGCAGTTCTTC. As protein: CSVVRVVSYNEQFF.

This clone was seen more than once but under ten times. The chain employs TRBV28 and TRBJ1-6; 8 bases agree with TRBD1. With 6 bases clipped from V and 7 bases from J, the junction kept 8 bases outside the gene matches. The CDR3 sequence is 15 residues long. The germline V gene has CDR1 MDHEN and CDR2 SYDVKM. The CDR3 DNA follows: TGTGCCAGCAGGGGACAGGTCGGTGCCAATTCACCCCTCCACTTT. The encoded protein is CASRGQVGANSPLHF. The full variable domain, rest sourced from reference TRBV28 and TRBJ1-6, is DVKVTQSSRYLVKRTGEKVFLECVQDMDHENMFWYRQDPGLGLRLIYFSYDVKMKEKGDIPEGYSVSREKKERFSLILESASTNQTSMYLCASRGQVGANSPLHFGNGTRLTVT.

The rearrangement joins TRBV5-6 to TRBJ2-7, with 7 bases fitting TRBD1. CDR3 length equals 15 residues. Germline values: CDR1 SGHDT, CDR2 YYEEEE. V dropped 1 base and J dropped 5; count of bases not matched to a gene: 9. CDR3 in amino acids: CASSLLGQLQDEQYF. The CDR3 nucleotides are TGTGCCAGCAGCTTGTTGGGACAGCTCCAGGACGAGCAGTACTTC.

V and J are TRBV27 and TRBJ2-3; the D gene is possibly TRBD1 (5 bases). Germline V gene sequence: CDR1 MNHEY, CDR2 SMNVEV (reference sequence). V was pared by 7 bases and J by 3 bases, with 23 bases between. The length of the CDR3 is 17 residues. As DNA, the CDR3 is TGTGCCAGCACCTTAAGGGGATGGCAAGGGAATACAGATACGCAGTATTTT. This gives the protein CASTLRGWQGNTDTQYF.

This clone was recorded only once. The CDR3 reads CASYFPHRGAFF. CDR3 in DNA: TGTGCCAGCTATTTCCCTCACAGGGGAGCTTTCTTT. The J gene is TRBJ1-1, the V gene TRBV27, with 7 positions matching TRBD1. There are 12 residues in the CDR3. V lost 8 bases, J lost 10 bases, and 10 bases stayed unmatched. CDR1 is MNHEY, CDR2 SMNVEV, per germline (reference sequence).

This rearrangement joins TRBV10-3 to TRBJ2-2, with 10 bases identical to TRBD2. CDR3 length: 14 residues. V dropped 10 bases and J dropped 3; count of bases not matched to a gene: 5. Germline CDR1 is ENHRY and CDR2 is SYGVKD. DNA of the CDR3: TGTGCCACCCGGACTAGCGGCGACACCGGGGAGCTGTTTTTT. It yields the protein CATRTSGDTGELFF.

The CDR3 nucleotides are TGTGCCAGTAGTATTTTTCTGAGAAACTCTGGAAACACCATATATTTT. Its protein product is CASSIFLRNSGNTIYF. This chain joins TRBV19 and TRBJ1-3; no clear D. This CDR3 comprises 16 residues. Germline-derived CDR1 and CDR2 are LNHDA and SQIVND (reference sequence). Trimming removed 3 bases at V and 0 bases at J, with 12 bases between.

The CDR3, as DNA: TGTGCCAGCAGACACAGGGCGGAGACCCAGTACTTC. Encoded protein: CASRHRAETQYF. The V call is TRBV28, the J call TRBJ2-5; D is perhaps TRBD1 (6 bases). Germline V lookup: CDR1 MDHEN, CDR2 SYDVKM. The CDR3 runs 12 residues. Between the trimmed V and J ends, which lost 6 bases and 5 bases, there was a span of 10 bases.

This clone was detected only once. The chain couples TRBV27 to TRBJ2-7, with 9 nucleotides matching TRBD1. The trim removed 3 bases at V and 5 bases at J, leaving 5 bases unmatched. Germline CDR1 reads MNHEY; CDR2 reads SMNVEV (reference sequence). This CDR3 spans 14 amino acids. The CDR3 sequence: CASSFAGQGDEQYF. As DNA, the CDR3 is TGTGCCAGCAGTTTCGCGGGACAGGGTGACGAGCAGTACTTC.

The chain couples TRBV4-1 to TRBJ2-1; 11 bases are shared with TRBD2. J lost 9 bases, V lost 1 base, and 5 bases had no gene match. Germline values: CDR1 MGHRA, CDR2 YSYEKL. The CDR3 covers 15 residues. This chain's CDR3 is CASSQGLAGNGEQFF. CDR3 DNA sequence: TGCGCCAGCAGCCAAGGACTAGCGGGAAATGGTGAGCAGTTCTTC.

The chain couples TRBV7-9 to TRBJ1-2; 8 bases line up with TRBD1. The germline gives CDR1 SEHNR, CDR2 FQNEAQ (reference sequence). The CDR3 is 16 residues long. V lost 4 bases and J lost 4; bases outside the gene matches: 11. Here the CDR3 DNA reads TGTGCCAGCAGCTCGGTGGACAGGGACGGGCCCTATGGCTACACCTTC. Amino acids: CASSSVDRDGPYGYTF.

The chain is built from TRBV9 and TRBJ2-7, with 8 positions matching TRBD2. V shed 2 bases and J 1 base; nucleotides not matched to a gene: 8. The CDR3 spans 16 residues. CDR1 and CDR2 (germline): SGDLS, YYNGEE. The CDR3 here is CASSVGLAGLSYEQYF. CDR3 nucleotide sequence: TGTGCCAGCAGCGTCGGGCTAGCGGGCCTATCCTACGAGCAGTACTTC.

CDR3 sequence: CAWSQQGTFHEKLFF. The CDR3 bases are TGTGCCTGGAGTCAACAGGGGACTTTCCATGAAAAACTGTTTTTT. This chain joins TRBV30 and TRBJ1-4, with TRBD1 matching over 7 bases. V was pared by 2 bases and J by 6 bases, with 9 bases of the junction left unmatched. This CDR3 is built from 15 residues. Germline CDR1 reads GTSNPN; CDR2 reads SVGIG (reference sequence).

This chain joins TRBV9 and TRBJ2-3; TRBD2 matches at 9 bases. Germline values: CDR1 SGDLS, CDR2 YYNGEE. V shed 0 bases and J 6 bases; nucleotides not matched to a gene: 5. The CDR3 is 15 residues long. CDR3 in DNA: TGTGCCAGCAGCGTAGAAGGCGGGAGGGCGGATACGCAGTATTTT. Encoded protein: CASSVEGGRADTQYF.